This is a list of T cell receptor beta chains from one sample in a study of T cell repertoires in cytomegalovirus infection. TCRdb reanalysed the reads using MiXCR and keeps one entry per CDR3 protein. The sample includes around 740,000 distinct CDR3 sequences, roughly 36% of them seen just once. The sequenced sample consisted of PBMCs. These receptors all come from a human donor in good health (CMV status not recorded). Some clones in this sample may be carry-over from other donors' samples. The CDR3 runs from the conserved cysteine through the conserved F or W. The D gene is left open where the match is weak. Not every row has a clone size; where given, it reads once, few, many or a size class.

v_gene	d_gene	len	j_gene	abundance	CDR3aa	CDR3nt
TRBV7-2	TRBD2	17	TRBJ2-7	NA	CASTPTSGGKRNYEQYF	TGTGCCAGCACCCCGACTAGCGGGGGGAAAAGGAATTACGAGCAGTACTTC
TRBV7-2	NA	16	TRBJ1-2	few	CASSTGRRALNYGYTF	TGTGCCAGCAGCACAGGGCGTCGGGCCCTTAACTATGGCTACACCTTC
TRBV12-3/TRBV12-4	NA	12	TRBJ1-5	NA	CASSGSYQPQHF	TGTGCCAGCTCCGGTTCGTATCAGCCCCAGCATTTT
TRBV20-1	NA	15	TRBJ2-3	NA	CSSRQRVGSTDTQYF	TGCAGTTCTCGGCAGCGGGTTGGGAGCACAGATACGCAGTATTTT
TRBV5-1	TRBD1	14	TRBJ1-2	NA	CASSVGTEQWGYTF	TGCGCCAGCAGCGTCGGGACAGAGCAATGGGGCTACACCTTC
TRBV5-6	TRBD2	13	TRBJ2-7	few	CASSKGLAHEQYF	TGTGCCAGCAGCAAAGGACTAGCCCACGAGCAGTACTTC
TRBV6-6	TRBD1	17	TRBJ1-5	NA	CASSYRRQGRGNQPQHF	TGTGCCAGCAGTTACCGAAGACAGGGTCGCGGCAATCAGCCCCAGCATTTT
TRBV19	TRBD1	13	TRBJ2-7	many	CASSMGQGYEQYF	TGTGCCAGTAGTATGGGACAGGGCTACGAGCAGTACTTC
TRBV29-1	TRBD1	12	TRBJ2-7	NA	CSAKQGANEQYF	TGCAGCGCTAAACAGGGGGCGAACGAGCAGTACTTC
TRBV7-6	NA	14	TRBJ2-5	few	CASSQWAEQETQYF	TGTGCCAGCAGCCAATGGGCAGAACAAGAGACCCAGTACTTC
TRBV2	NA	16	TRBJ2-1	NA	CASSEEQRLIYNEQFF	TGTGCCAGCAGTGAAGAGCAGCGGCTAATATACAATGAGCAGTTCTTC
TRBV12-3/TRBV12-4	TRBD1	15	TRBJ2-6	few	CASRRQGRGANVLTF	TGTGCCAGCAGACGACAGGGCCGGGGGGCCAACGTCCTGACTTTC
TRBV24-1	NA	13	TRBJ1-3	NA	CATSDPTGNTIYF	TGTGCCACCAGTGACCCGACTGGAAACACCATATATTTT
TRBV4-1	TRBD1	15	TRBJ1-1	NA	CASSHIGQGDTEAFF	TGCGCCAGCAGCCACATAGGACAGGGAGACACTGAAGCTTTCTTT
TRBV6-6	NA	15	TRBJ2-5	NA	CASRTPWDGVETQYF	TGTGCCAGCAGGACACCTTGGGACGGAGTAGAGACCCAGTACTTC
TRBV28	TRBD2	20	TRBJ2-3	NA	CASSPRLAGGPTRLSATQYF	TGTGCCAGCAGTCCACGACTAGCGGGGGGGCCAACGCGACTTTCGGCTACGCAGTATTTT
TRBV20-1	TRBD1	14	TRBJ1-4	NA	CSARDRWGVEKLFF	TGCAGTGCCCGGGACAGGTGGGGAGTTGAAAAACTGTTTTTT
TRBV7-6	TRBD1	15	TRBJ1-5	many	CASSLESTGVQPQHF	TGTGCCAGCAGCTTAGAATCTACAGGGGTTCAGCCCCAGCATTTT
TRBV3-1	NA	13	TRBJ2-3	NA	CASSQPSTDTQYF	TGTGCCAGCAGCCAACCTAGCACAGATACGCAGTATTTT
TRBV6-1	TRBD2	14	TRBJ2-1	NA	CASTPTSDINEQFF	TGTGCCAGCACCCCGACTAGCGACATAAATGAGCAGTTCTTC
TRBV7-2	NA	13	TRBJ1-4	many	CASSRGVGEKLFF	TGTGCCAGCAGCCGCGGGGTTGGTGAAAAACTGTTTTTT
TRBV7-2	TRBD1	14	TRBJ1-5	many	CASRFGTGNQPQHF	TGTGCCAGCAGATTCGGGACAGGAAATCAGCCCCAGCATTTT
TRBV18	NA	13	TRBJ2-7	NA	CASSPPISYEQYF	TGTGCCAGCTCACCGCCCATATCCTACGAGCAGTACTTC
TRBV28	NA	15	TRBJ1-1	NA	CASSPPRTENTEAFF	TGTGCCAGCAGTCCCCCCCGGACAGAAAACACTGAAGCTTTCTTT
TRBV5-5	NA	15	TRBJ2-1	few	CASSLRRDLYNEQFF	TGTGCCAGCAGCTTGCGGCGGGATTTATACAATGAGCAGTTCTTC
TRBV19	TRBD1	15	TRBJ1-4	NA	CASSIVRTGDEKLFF	TGTGCCAGTAGTATAGTTCGAACAGGGGATGAAAAACTGTTTTTT
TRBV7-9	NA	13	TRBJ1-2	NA	CSSSLEGGYGYTF	TGTTCCAGCAGCTTGGAAGGCGGGTATGGCTACACCTTC